Below, one T cell receptor (beta chain) is given with its context. Antigen: not known. This record comes from a study of cytomegalovirus exposure and HLA in healthy donors. Study-wide results and limits: Clonal expansion was found to be greater in HLA-associated TCR beta chains than in equally common others in a later analysis.

From germline, CDR1 is SGHTS and CDR2 YDEGEE. This CDR3 comprises 12 residues. Primers for the PCR totalled 60 Vbeta and 13 Jbeta. TCRdb's copy holds only in-frame clones and misses some; the assay was immunoSEQ multiplex PCR. This sample has about 150,000 clones; 80% occur once, and the top ten carry 13%. The sequencing input was PBMCs. This chain links TRBV5-8 with TRBJ2-5, with unresolved D. The end of the DNA is better explained by TRBJ2-7, so the J call may be wrong. The receptor was isolated from a man aged 25 to 45 in good health and CMV-seropositive. CDR3 protein: CASSLVRSEQYF. CDR3 DNA sequence: TGTGCCAGCAGCTTGGTTCGGAGCGAGCAGTACTTC.